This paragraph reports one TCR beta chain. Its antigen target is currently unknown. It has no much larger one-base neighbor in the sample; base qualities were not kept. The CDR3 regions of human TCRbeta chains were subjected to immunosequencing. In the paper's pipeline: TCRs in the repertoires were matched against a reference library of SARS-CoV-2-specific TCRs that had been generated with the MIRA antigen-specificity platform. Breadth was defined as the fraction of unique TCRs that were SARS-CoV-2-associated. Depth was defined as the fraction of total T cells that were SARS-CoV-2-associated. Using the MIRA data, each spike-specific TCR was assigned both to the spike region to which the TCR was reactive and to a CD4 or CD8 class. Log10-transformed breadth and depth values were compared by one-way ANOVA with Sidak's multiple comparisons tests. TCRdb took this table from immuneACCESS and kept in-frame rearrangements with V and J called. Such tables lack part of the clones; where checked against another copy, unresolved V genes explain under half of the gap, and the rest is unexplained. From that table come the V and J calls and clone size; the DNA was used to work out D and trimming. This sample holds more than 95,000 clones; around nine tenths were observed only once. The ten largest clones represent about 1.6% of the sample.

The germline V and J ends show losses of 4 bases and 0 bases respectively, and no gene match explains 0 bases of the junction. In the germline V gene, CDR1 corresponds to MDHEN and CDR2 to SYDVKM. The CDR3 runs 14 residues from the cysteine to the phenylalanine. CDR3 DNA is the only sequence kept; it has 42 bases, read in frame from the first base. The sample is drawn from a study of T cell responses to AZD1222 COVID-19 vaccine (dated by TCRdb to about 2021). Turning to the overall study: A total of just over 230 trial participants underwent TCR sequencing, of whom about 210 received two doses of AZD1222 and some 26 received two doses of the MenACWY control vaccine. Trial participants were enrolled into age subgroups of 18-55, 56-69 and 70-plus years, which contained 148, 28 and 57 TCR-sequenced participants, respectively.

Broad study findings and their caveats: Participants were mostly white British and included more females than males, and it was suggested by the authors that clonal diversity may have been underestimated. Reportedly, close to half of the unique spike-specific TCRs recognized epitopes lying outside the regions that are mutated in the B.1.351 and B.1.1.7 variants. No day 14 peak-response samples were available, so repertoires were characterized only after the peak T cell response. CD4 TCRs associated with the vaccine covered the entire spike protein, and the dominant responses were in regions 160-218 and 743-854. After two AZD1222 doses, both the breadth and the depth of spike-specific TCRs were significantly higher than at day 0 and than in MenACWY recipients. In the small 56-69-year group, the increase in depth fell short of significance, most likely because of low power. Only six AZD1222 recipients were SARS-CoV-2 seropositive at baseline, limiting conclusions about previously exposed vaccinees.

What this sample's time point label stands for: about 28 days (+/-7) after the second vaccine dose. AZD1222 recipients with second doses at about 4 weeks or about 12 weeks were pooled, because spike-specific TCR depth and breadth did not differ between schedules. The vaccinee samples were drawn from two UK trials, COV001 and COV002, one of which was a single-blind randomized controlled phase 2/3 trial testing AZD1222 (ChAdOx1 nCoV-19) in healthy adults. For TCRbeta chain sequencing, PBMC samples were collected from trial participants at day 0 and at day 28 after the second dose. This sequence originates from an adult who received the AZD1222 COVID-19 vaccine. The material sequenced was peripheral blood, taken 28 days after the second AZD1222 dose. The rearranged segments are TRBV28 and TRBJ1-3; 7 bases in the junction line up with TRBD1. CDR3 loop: CASSSGGSGNTIYF. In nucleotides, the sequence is TGTGCCAGCAGTTCAGGGGGCTCTGGAAACACCATATATTTT.